The rows below give T cell receptor beta chains drawn from one sample of a study of T-cell memory formation after mild COVID-19. MiXCR, applied by TCRdb to the 5' RACE reads, yields one record per CDR3 protein. The sample carries 100,000 to 150,000 distinct CDR3 sequences, roughly 6% recorded once. The sample was PBMCs or a T cell subset sorted from them (not recorded which). The receptors were sampled from an adult woman who had mild COVID-19 (a few samples of this study predate the infection). Cell type and time point are not known. Both conserved end residues are part of each CDR3. D genes are given only for firm matches. Clone size is not always given. Where it is, it says once, few, many or a class for expanded clones.

v_call	cdr3_length	d_call	j_call	clone_size	cdr3_aa	cdr3_nt
TRBV3-1	14	NA	TRBJ1-1	few	CASSQGGLVTEAFF	TGTGCCAGCAGCCAAGGCGGACTAGTCACGGAAGCTTTCTTT
TRBV20-1	12	NA	TRBJ2-7	many	CSAGQLIYEQYF	TGCAGTGCAGGACAGCTCATTTACGAGCAGTACTTC
TRBV25-1	17	TRBD2	TRBJ2-5	NA	CASSEHGLAGVRETQYF	TGTGCCAGCAGTGAACACGGACTAGCGGGAGTCCGAGAGACCCAGTACTTC
TRBV20-1	15	TRBD2	TRBJ2-2	many	CSAPRLAGGSGELFF	TGCAGTGCTCCTCGACTAGCGGGAGGATCGGGGGAGCTGTTTTTT
TRBV4-3	14	NA	TRBJ1-1	NA	CASSQGTQNTEAFF	TGCGCCAGCAGCCAAGGGACACAGAACACTGAAGCTTTCTTT
TRBV29-1	15	NA	TRBJ2-2	few	CSVGAPASGTGELFF	TGCAGCGTTGGTGCTCCCGCGAGTGGGACCGGGGAGCTGTTTTTT
TRBV5-1	16	NA	TRBJ2-1	NA	CASSLPGRVAYNEQFF	TGCGCCAGCAGCCTTCCGGGCAGGGTAGCGTACAATGAGCAGTTCTTC
TRBV11-3	12	TRBD1	TRBJ2-2	few	CAILGGSGELFF	TGTGCCATTTTAGGGGGCTCCGGGGAGCTGTTTTTT
TRBV4-2	14	NA	TRBJ2-3	few	CASSQKGGLDTQYF	TGTGCCAGCAGTCAAAAAGGGGGACTTGATACGCAGTATTTT
TRBV20-1	16	TRBD1	TRBJ1-6	many	CSARDPWDRENSPLHF	TGCAGTGCTAGAGATCCGTGGGACAGGGAAAATTCACCCCTCCACTTT
TRBV5-1	12	NA	TRBJ2-1	many	CASSLDYNEQFF	TGCGCCAGCAGCTTGGACTACAATGAGCAGTTCTTC
TRBV7-3	14	NA	TRBJ2-6	many	CASSPGSGANVLTF	TGTGCCAGCAGCCCAGGGTCAGGGGCCAACGTCCTGACTTTC
TRBV12-3/TRBV12-4	14	NA	TRBJ2-2	many	CASRTLQGPGELFF	TGTGCCAGCAGGACTTTACAGGGACCCGGGGAGCTGTTTTTT
TRBV15	15	TRBD2	TRBJ2-3	NA	CATSRDGLAGDTQYF	TGTGCCACCAGCAGAGATGGCCTAGCGGGAGATACGCAGTATTTT
TRBV20-1	16	NA	TRBJ2-3	few	CSASLRGRGSTDTQYF	TGCAGTGCTAGTCTACGGGGGCGCGGGAGCACAGATACGCAGTATTTT
TRBV5-5	15	NA	TRBJ1-1	few	CASTAEGRGNTEAFF	TGTGCCAGCACCGCCGAAGGACGGGGGAACACTGAAGCTTTCTTT
TRBV12-3/TRBV12-4	14	TRBD1	TRBJ1-4	many	CASSLNRGREKLFF	TGTGCCAGCAGTTTAAACAGGGGGCGTGAAAAACTGTTTTTT
TRBV7-2	15	TRBD1	TRBJ2-1	many	CASGLDRLSYNEQFF	TGTGCCAGCGGATTGGACAGGCTCTCCTACAATGAGCAGTTCTTC
TRBV7-2	15	NA	TRBJ2-5	few	CASSLVPVPQETQYF	TGTGCCAGCAGCTTAGTGCCGGTACCCCAAGAGACCCAGTACTTC
TRBV7-2	15	TRBD1	TRBJ2-2	NA	CASSSGQGAIGELFF	TGTGCCAGCAGCTCCGGACAGGGGGCGATCGGGGAGCTGTTTTTT
TRBV10-3	19	TRBD2	TRBJ2-1	many	CAISPQAGTSGGTLNEQFF	TGTGCCATCAGTCCACAGGCCGGGACTAGCGGGGGTACATTAAATGAGCAGTTCTTC
TRBV7-2	11	NA	TRBJ2-7	NA	CASSSVVEQYF	TGTGCCAGCAGCTCCGTGGTAGAGCAGTACTTC
TRBV29-1	14	TRBD1	TRBJ2-2	many	CSGAWDRNTGELFF	TGCAGTGGGGCTTGGGACAGGAACACCGGGGAGCTGTTTTTT
TRBV20-1	14	NA	TRBJ1-6	NA	CSAVPPSYNSPLHF	TGCAGTGCCGTCCCGCCCTCCTATAATTCACCCCTCCACTTT
TRBV27	16	NA	TRBJ1-5	NA	CASRTGGYRSNQPQHF	TGTGCCAGCAGGACAGGAGGGTACCGTTCCAATCAGCCCCAGCATTTT
TRBV5-1	12	NA	TRBJ1-2	few	CASSFARYGYTF	TGCGCCAGCAGCTTTGCCCGCTATGGCTACACCTTC
TRBV5-1	15	NA	TRBJ2-5	few	CASRSMGARDKTQYF	TGCGCCAGCAGATCGATGGGGGCGCGGGACAAGACCCAGTACTTC
TRBV27	15	NA	TRBJ1-2	many	CASSLKGWGNYGYTF	TGTGCCAGCAGTTTAAAGGGGTGGGGTAACTATGGCTACACCTTC
TRBV28	15	TRBD2	TRBJ2-1	NA	CASSLLAGPYNEQFF	TGTGCCAGCAGCCTACTAGCGGGACCCTACAATGAGCAGTTCTTC
TRBV4-1	16	NA	TRBJ2-7	many	CASSQDRGRQSYEQYF	TGCGCCAGCAGCCAAGACCGGGGGCGACAGTCCTACGAGCAGTACTTC
TRBV19	13	NA	TRBJ2-3	many	CASSITGTDTQYF	TGTGCCAGTAGCATAACGGGCACAGATACGCAGTATTTT
TRBV3-1	12	NA	TRBJ2-5	few	CASSQFQETQYF	TGTGCCAGCAGCCAATTCCAAGAGACCCAGTACTTC
TRBV6-5	15	TRBD1	TRBJ1-6	few	CASSVQGAGESPLHF	TGTGCCAGCAGTGTACAGGGGGCAGGGGAATCACCCCTCCACTTT
TRBV3-1	16	TRBD2	TRBJ2-5	NA	CASSQGLAGAGETQYF	TGTGCCAGCAGCCAAGGACTAGCGGGGGCTGGTGAGACCCAGTACTTC
TRBV12-3/TRBV12-4	16	NA	TRBJ2-4	few	CASSSWQGGSKNIQYF	TGTGCCAGCAGTTCATGGCAGGGGGGATCCAAAAACATTCAGTACTTC
TRBV3-1	11	NA	TRBJ2-4	few	CASSQQNIQYF	TGTGCCAGCAGCCAACAAAACATTCAGTACTTC
TRBV5-1	14	NA	TRBJ1-2	few	CASSNTGTSYGYTF	TGCGCCAGCAGCAATACCGGGACGTCCTATGGCTACACCTTC
TRBV7-2	14	TRBD2	TRBJ2-1	NA	CASSSGLAGGEQFF	TGTGCCAGCAGCTCGGGACTAGCGGGAGGGGAGCAGTTCTTC
TRBV7-2	17	TRBD2	TRBJ2-5	few	CASSLGLAGGPSETQYF	TGTGCCAGCAGCTTGGGACTAGCGGGAGGGCCGTCGGAGACCCAGTACTTC
TRBV7-3	15	TRBD1	TRBJ2-1	many	CASSSTGTGIYEQFF	TGTGCCAGCAGCTCCACAGGGACAGGGATTTATGAGCAGTTCTTC
TRBV24-1	12	NA	TRBJ1-2	many	CATSDLSYGYTF	TGTGCCACCAGTGATTTGTCATATGGCTACACCTTC
TRBV5-8	14	NA	TRBJ2-1	NA	CASSNSGLRDEQFF	TGTGCCAGCAGCAACTCGGGGCTAAGAGATGAGCAGTTCTTC
TRBV24-1	18	TRBD2	TRBJ2-3	NA	CATSDSLGLAGVTDTQYF	TGTGCCACCAGTGATTCCCTCGGACTAGCGGGAGTAACAGATACGCAGTATTTT
TRBV6-2/TRBV6-3	16	NA	TRBJ2-1	few	CASRGSGTPSYNEQFF	TGTGCCAGCAGGGGATCTGGGACGCCGTCCTACAATGAGCAGTTCTTC